The 32 T cell receptor beta chains below come from one sample, sequenced in a study of blood T cell repertoires in COVID-19. Measured with immunoSEQ multiplex PCR; TCRdb has only the in-frame clones, and not every one. The sample has more than 70,000 clones; around nine tenths are singletons. Sequenced material: peripheral blood. The receptors were gathered from a woman younger than 30 with acute or convalescent COVID-19.

This clone was seen a single time. V gene TRBV19 combines with J gene TRBJ2-1; 9 bases are a match to TRBD1. V lost 8 bases and J lost 4; bases outside the gene matches: 6. The germline CDR1 and CDR2 sequences are LNHDA and SQIVND (reference sequence). The CDR3 runs 14 residues. The CDR3 DNA reads as TGTGCCAGTGGCCGGGACAGGGCTTACAATGAGCAGTTCTTC. It specifies CASGRDRAYNEQFF.

The chain links TRBV7-2 to TRBJ2-5; possible D gene TRBD2, 6 bases. V was trimmed by 3 bases and J by 5 bases, leaving 10 bases between them. This CDR3 is built from 13 residues. Germline loops: CDR1 SGHTA, CDR2 FQGNSA. CDR3 amino acids: CASSFGGAETQYF. The CDR3 coding sequence is TGTGCCAGCAGCTTCGGGGGAGCGGAGACCCAGTACTTC.

The chain carries TRBV7-9 and TRBJ2-5, with a weak D call TRBD2 (6 bases). This CDR3 is built from 12 residues. Germline assignment: CDR1 SEHNR and CDR2 FQNEAQ (reference sequence). Trimming took 6 bases from V and 1 from J, leaving 6 bases between them. The CDR3 loop is CASSSGQETQYF. The CDR3, as DNA: TGTGCCAGCAGTAGCGGCCAAGAGACCCAGTACTTC.

V and J are TRBV6-5 and TRBJ2-3; TRBD1 is a possible D gene (6 bases). Trimming shortened V by 6 bases and J by 2 bases, and 12 bases separated the two germline ends. The CDR3 length is 14 residues. Germline-derived CDR1 and CDR2 are MNHEY and SVGAGI. The CDR3 DNA reads as TGTGCCAGCAGCTGGGGGCGTAACACAGATACGCAGTATTTT. Protein: CASSWGRNTDTQYF.

The V gene is TRBV15, the J gene TRBJ2-2; the D is unclear. The germline V gene encodes CDR1 LNHNV and CDR2 YYDKDF (reference sequence). The CDR3 loop spans 16 amino acids. Trimming stripped 1 base from V and 4 bases from J, with 13 bases between. CDR3 residues: CATSRVTLVGTGELFF. The CDR3 DNA is TGTGCCACCAGCAGAGTAACGCTAGTTGGCACCGGGGAGCTGTTTTTT.

This chain links TRBV6-2 or TRBV6-3 with TRBJ1-6; unclear D gene. The CDR3 consists of 23 residues. Germline CDR1 MNHEY, CDR2 SVGEGT. V shed 6 bases and J shed 2 bases, with 35 bases lying between them. The DNA for the CDR3 is TGTGCCAGCAGCCCCCAGTGGAGATTTTCCAGCTCCTCTCACGGCCCCTATAATTCACCCCTCCACTTT. Residues: CASSPQWRFSSSSHGPYNSPLHF.

This sequence joins TRBV15 and TRBJ1-6; D gene ambiguous. V was pared by 5 bases and J by 8 bases, with 7 bases between. Germline V lookup: CDR1 LNHNV, CDR2 YYDKDF (reference sequence). This CDR3 contains 12 residues. The CDR3 DNA sequence: TGTGCCACCAGCTTTCAGGATTCACCCCTCCACTTT. It specifies CATSFQDSPLHF.

V and J are TRBV28 and TRBJ1-4, with 7 bases fitting TRBD1. V shed 10 bases and J 7 bases; nucleotides not matched to a gene: 3. The CDR3 totals 11 residues. CDR1 and CDR2 from the germline V gene are MDHEN and SYDVKM. This chain's CDR3 is CAIGTVEKLFF. The CDR3 DNA follows: TGTGCCATAGGGACAGTTGAAAAACTGTTTTTT.

This clone occurred many times. The gene calls are TRBV20-1 and TRBJ2-7, with 9 bases fitting TRBD2. J was trimmed by 4 bases and V by 3 bases; bases with no gene match: 7. Germline loops: CDR1 DFQATT, CDR2 SNEGSKA (reference sequence). This CDR3 has 14 amino acids. The CDR3 sequence is CSASASGGNYEQYF. In nucleotides, the CDR3 is TGCAGTGCTAGTGCCAGCGGGGGGAATTACGAGCAGTACTTC.

The chain couples TRBV5-4 to TRBJ2-5, with D possibly matching TRBD2 (6 bases). The germline V gene encodes CDR1 SGHNT and CDR2 YYREEE (reference sequence). CDR3 length equals 14 residues. V lost 1 base and J 4 bases, leaving 11 bases between the germline ends. This CDR3 reads CASSLFRDSETQYF. As DNA, the CDR3 is TGTGCCAGCAGCTTGTTTCGGGACTCAGAGACCCAGTACTTC.

The chain recombines TRBV2 with TRBJ2-1, with TRBD2 matching over 8 bases. This CDR3 has 16 amino acids. Per germline, CDR1 SNHLY and CDR2 FYNNEI. The J segment lost 6 bases and the V segment lost 7 bases, leaving 14 bases of the junction unmatched. The CDR3, as DNA: TGTGCCAGCAAATTATGGCGGGGGGTTGGGAGCAATGAGCAGTTCTTC. Protein: CASKLWRGVGSNEQFF.

The chain employs TRBV6-5 and TRBJ1-2; D gene uncertain. The V gene's germline CDR1 is MNHEY and CDR2 SVGAGI. This CDR3 is built from 15 residues. V shed 4 bases and J shed 4 bases, with 16 bases lying between them. The CDR3 DNA follows: TGTGCCAGCAGTTCCCACTCGGGGAAGGGCTATGGCTACACCTTC. It translates to CASSSHSGKGYGYTF.

The chain carries TRBV7-9 and TRBJ2-5, with 13 nucleotides matching TRBD2. V lost 5 bases to trimming and J lost 0 bases; unmatched junction nucleotides: 9. CDR3 length: 18 amino acids. Germline loops: CDR1 SEHNR, CDR2 FQNEAQ (reference sequence). The CDR3 nucleotides read TGTGCCAGCAGCACGACTAGCGGGGGGTACGAGTACCAAGAGACCCAGTACTTC. This sequence encodes CASSTTSGGYEYQETQYF. Using reference TRBV7-9 and TRBJ2-5 for the parts outside the CDR3, the full variable domain is DTGVSQNPRHKITKRGQNVTFRCDPISEHNRLYWYRQTLGQGPEFLTYFQNEAQLEKSRLLSDRFSAERPKGSFSTLEIQRTEQGDSAMYLCASSTTSGGYEYQETQYFGPGTRLLVL.

V gene TRBV5-1 combines with J gene TRBJ1-4, with no clear D. The germline gives CDR1 SGHRS, CDR2 YFSETQ. V gave up 4 bases and J gave up 5 bases, with 12 bases separating them. This CDR3 has 14 amino acids. Written as DNA, the CDR3 is TGCGCCAGCAGCCGGGATGGCCTGAATGAAAAACTGTTTTTT. This sequence encodes CASSRDGLNEKLFF.

In its sample, this clone was seen once. The J gene is TRBJ2-3, the V gene TRBV18; D possibly corresponds to TRBD2 (6 bases). CDR1 KGHSH and CDR2 LQKENI come from the germline V gene. Trimming cost V 6 bases and J 5 bases, with 18 bases left between them. The CDR3 runs to 15 residues. DNA for the CDR3: TGTGCCAGCTCCGCCGGCGGGGAGAATATAGATACGCAGTATTTT. Translated, it gives CASSAGGENIDTQYF.

The rearrangement links TRBV5-6 to TRBJ1-2; D is uncertain. Germline V gene sequence: CDR1 SGHDT, CDR2 YYEEEE. Trimming left V 4 bases short and J 7 bases short, with 23 bases between. The CDR3 sequence is 16 residues long. The CDR3 region is CASSATVGAVMRGYTF. CDR3 DNA sequence: TGTGCCAGCAGCGCAACCGTGGGCGCTGTGATGCGTGGCTACACCTTC.

This sequence joins TRBV24-1 and TRBJ1-1, with D unresolved. The CDR3 extends over 14 amino acids. V was clipped by 5 bases and J by 1 base, with 10 bases between them. Germline CDR1 KGHDR, CDR2 SFDVKD. The CDR3 DNA sequence: TGTGCCACCAGTGCTCACTCAGGGAACACTGAAGCTTTCTTT. Protein product: CATSAHSGNTEAFF.

V is TRBV2 and J is TRBJ2-4; perhaps TRBD2 as D (5 bases). Trimming shortened V by 4 bases and J by 8 bases, and 15 bases separated the two germline ends. This CDR3 has 14 residues. CDR1 is SNHLY, CDR2 FYNNEI, per germline. In DNA form, the CDR3 reads TGTGCCAGCAGTGTTGCGTCATCCGGGGACATTCAGTACTTC. Translated: CASSVASSGDIQYF.

In its sample, this clone was seen once. CDR3 sequence (DNA): TGTGCCAGCAGCCCAAGACGAAATAGAGGTGAAAAACTGTTTTTT. This codes for CASSPRRNRGEKLFF. This chain uses TRBV27 with TRBJ1-4; D call uncertain. The CDR3 totals 15 residues. Trimming removed 6 bases at V and 7 bases at J, with 18 bases between. CDR1 and CDR2 from the germline V gene are MNHEY and SMNVEV (reference sequence).

The chain recombines TRBV19 with TRBJ1-3; D is unresolved. The CDR3 has 13 amino acids. Germline V lookup: CDR1 LNHDA, CDR2 SQIVND (reference sequence). V was shortened by 3 bases and J by 4 bases, with 7 bases between the two germline ends. Here the CDR3 reads CASSIGWGNTIYF. Written as DNA, the CDR3 is TGTGCCAGTAGTATCGGTTGGGGAAACACCATATATTTT.

V usage is TRBV9 and J usage is TRBJ2-2; TRBD1 aligns across 7 bases. Unmatched junction bases numbered 4, after V lost 2 bases and J lost 6 bases. Germline assignment: CDR1 SGDLS and CDR2 YYNGEE. CDR3 length equals 14 residues. The CDR3 here is CASSVGQFPGELFF. CDR3 nucleotides: TGTGCCAGCAGCGTGGGACAGTTCCCCGGGGAGCTGTTTTTT.

V is TRBV19 and J is TRBJ2-5, with 14 bases fitting TRBD2. V shed 6 bases, J shed 4 bases, and the junction held 4 bases outside the gene matches. The germline gives CDR1 LNHDA, CDR2 SQIVND (reference sequence). The CDR3 spans 15 residues. CDR3 nucleotides: TGTGCCAGTAGAGGGACTAGCGGGGGAGTAGAGACCCAGTACTTC. Its protein product is CASRGTSGGVETQYF.

The V gene is TRBV6-4, the J gene TRBJ1-5; 7 bases line up with TRBD1. Germline values: CDR1 MRHNA, CDR2 SNTAGT. The CDR3 totals 17 residues. V shed 8 bases and J 2 bases; nucleotides not matched to a gene: 15. The CDR3 protein is CASSSPGQTARNQPQHF. The DNA of the CDR3 is TGTGCCAGCTCCTCCCCGGGACAGACGGCTCGCAATCAGCCCCAGCATTTT.

V gene TRBV5-4 combines with J gene TRBJ2-2; no firm D call. Germline V lookup: CDR1 SGHNT, CDR2 YYREEE (reference sequence). This CDR3 has 12 residues. V dropped 3 bases and J dropped 2 bases, with 2 bases sitting between them. The CDR3 spells CASSSNTGELFF. CDR3 nucleotide sequence: TGTGCCAGCAGCTCAAACACCGGGGAGCTGTTTTTT.

V is TRBV2 and J is TRBJ1-4, with a weak D call TRBD1 (6 bases). The CDR3 sequence is 14 residues long. Per the germline V gene, CDR1 is SNHLY and CDR2 is FYNNEI. Trimming took off 5 bases at V and 5 bases at J, with 12 bases between the two ends. CDR3 in DNA: TGTGCCAGCAGTCTTGGACAGACAAATGAAAAACTGTTTTTT. This encodes CASSLGQTNEKLFF.

The chain carries TRBV5-4 and TRBJ2-1; 8 nucleotides align to TRBD1. The CDR3 is 13 residues long. Per germline, CDR1 SGHNT and CDR2 YYREEE (reference sequence). V trimming: 3 bases; J trimming: 6 bases; junction bases outside the gene matches: 2. CDR3 nucleotides: TGTGCCAGCAGCTACGACAGGGGCAATGAGCAGTTCTTC. The encoded protein is CASSYDRGNEQFF.

CDR3 loop: CASLPTSGGFGEQFF. DNA for the CDR3: TGTGCCAGCCTACCTACTAGCGGGGGTTTTGGTGAGCAGTTCTTC. The J gene is TRBJ2-1, the V gene TRBV27, with 11 bases matching TRBD2. CDR1 is MNHEY, CDR2 SMNVEV, per germline (reference sequence). V was clipped by 8 bases and J by 9 bases; unmatched bases: 12. This CDR3 contains 15 residues.

Written as DNA, the CDR3 is TGTGCCAGCAGTTTGGGGAGATCACCCCTCCACTTT. This translates into CASSLGRSPLHF. The V gene is TRBV28, the J gene TRBJ1-6; D unclear. Trimming pared 3 bases from V and 10 bases from J, leaving 7 bases between. The CDR3 covers 12 residues. Germline V gene sequence: CDR1 MDHEN, CDR2 SYDVKM.

This clone has only one observation. This sequence joins TRBV19 and TRBJ1-5; 8 positions match TRBD1. The CDR3 consists of 15 residues. J gave up 6 bases and V 4 bases, and 8 bases lay outside the gene matches. Germline V CDR1 and CDR2: LNHDA, SQIVND (reference sequence). The CDR3 here is CASSTIGQGGQPQHF. DNA for the CDR3: TGTGCCAGTAGTACCATAGGACAGGGCGGTCAGCCCCAGCATTTT.

V and J are TRBV7-9 and TRBJ2-6; 7 positions agree with TRBD1. The CDR3 sequence is 18 residues long. The V gene end was trimmed by 7 bases and the J gene end by 1 base; junction bases not matched to a gene: 13. Germline lookup yields CDR1 SEHNR and CDR2 FQNEAQ (reference sequence). The DNA of the CDR3 is TGTGCCAGCAACAAGGGGGCAGGCAAACTTTCTGGGGCCAACGTCCTGACTTTC. Protein product: CASNKGAGKLSGANVLTF.

The V call is TRBV7-9, the J call TRBJ1-1; D unclear. V gave up 5 bases and J gave up 6 bases, with 10 bases separating them. This CDR3 spans 12 amino acids. The V gene's germline CDR1 is SEHNR and CDR2 FQNEAQ (reference sequence). This chain's CDR3 is CASSHGISEAFF. CDR3 nucleotide sequence: TGTGCCAGCAGCCATGGCATATCTGAAGCTTTCTTT.

The V call is TRBV5-1, the J call TRBJ2-1; TRBD2 matches 11 bases. The CDR3 length is 16 residues. With V trimmed by 1 base and J by 4 bases, 4 bases remained unmatched. The germline CDR1 and CDR2 sequences are SGHRS and YFSETQ. The CDR3, as DNA: TGCGCCAGCAGCTTGATTAGCGGGGGGGAATACAATGAGCAGTTCTTC. It specifies CASSLISGGEYNEQFF.